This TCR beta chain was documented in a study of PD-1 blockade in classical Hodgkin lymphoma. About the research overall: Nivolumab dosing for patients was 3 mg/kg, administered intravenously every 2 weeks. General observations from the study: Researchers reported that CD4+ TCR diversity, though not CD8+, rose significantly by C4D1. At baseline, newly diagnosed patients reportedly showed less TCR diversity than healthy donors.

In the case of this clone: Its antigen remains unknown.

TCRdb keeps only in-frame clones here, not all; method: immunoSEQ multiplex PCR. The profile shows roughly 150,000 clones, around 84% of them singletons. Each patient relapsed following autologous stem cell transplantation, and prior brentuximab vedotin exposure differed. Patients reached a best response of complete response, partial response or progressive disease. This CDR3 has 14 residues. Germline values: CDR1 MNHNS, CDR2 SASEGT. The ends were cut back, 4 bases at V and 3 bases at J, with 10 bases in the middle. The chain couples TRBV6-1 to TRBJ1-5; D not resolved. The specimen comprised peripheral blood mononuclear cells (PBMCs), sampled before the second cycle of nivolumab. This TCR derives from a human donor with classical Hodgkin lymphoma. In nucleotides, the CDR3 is TGTGCCAGCAGTGCCCAAGGGAACAATCAGCCCCAGCATTTT. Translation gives CASSAQGNNQPQHF.